The T cell receptor beta chain described here comes from a study of T-cell memory formation after mild COVID-19. Whole-study context: Clusters of TCRs were largely donor specific.

Constant-segment primers served in 5'RACE that generated TCR alpha and TCR beta cDNA libraries bearing sample barcodes and UMIs. MiXCR, applied by TCRdb to the 5' RACE reads, yields one record per CDR3 protein. Of approximately 400,000 distinct CDR3 sequences in the sample, more than 15% were seen once. Germline V gene lookup returns CDR1 DFQATT and CDR2 SNEGSKA (reference sequence). V was trimmed by 0 bases and J by 0 bases, leaving 9 bases between them. This CDR3 comprises 15 residues. Material: PBMCs or a T cell subset sorted from them (not recorded which). The TCR comes from a man aged 18 to 35 who had mild COVID-19 (a few samples of this study predate the infection). Cell type and time point are not known. This chain joins TRBV20-1 and TRBJ1-5, with D possibly matching TRBD1 (5 bases). Here the CDR3 reads CSARDPRDSNQPQHF. The CDR3 coding sequence is TGCAGTGCTAGAGACCCCAGGGATAGCAATCAGCCCCAGCATTTT.